The next 20 T cell receptor beta chains were all read from a single sample in a study of cytomegalovirus exposure and HLA in healthy donors. 13 Jbeta primers and 60 Vbeta primers were used for the PCR. TCRdb keeps only in-frame clones here, not all; method: immunoSEQ multiplex PCR. There are about 30,000 clones in the sample, with around 4.9% held by the top ten. The sample comprised PBMCs. These receptors all come from a female donor in good health and CMV-seronegative.

V and J are TRBV7-7 and TRBJ2-7; D is possibly TRBD1 (6 bases). CDR1 is SSHAT, CDR2 FNYEAQ, per germline (reference sequence). V was pared by 5 bases and J by 6 bases, with 20 bases between. The CDR3 totals 15 residues. CDR3 residues: CASSEGHPTSGEQYF. The CDR3 DNA follows: TGTGCCAGCAGCGAGGGACATCCCACGAGTGGCGAGCAGTACTTC.

J is TRBJ1-6 and V is TRBV28; D is undetermined. The CDR3 contains 14 residues. Germline V gene lookup returns CDR1 MDHEN and CDR2 SYDVKM. V lost 4 bases, J lost 10 bases, and 14 bases lay in between. The CDR3 DNA follows: TGTGCCAGCAGTTCGGAGGCGGGGTACTCACCCCTCCACTTT. Encoded protein: CASSSEAGYSPLHF.

The chain is built from TRBV5-5 and TRBJ1-1, with 7 bases lining up with TRBD1. CDR3 length: 15 amino acids. CDR1 is SGHKS and CDR2 is YYEKEE in the germline V gene (reference sequence). Unmatched junction bases numbered 13, after V lost 6 bases and J lost 5 bases. The CDR3 coding sequence is TGTGCCAGCACCCCGCTGGGACAGAAATTGACTGAAGCTTTCTTT. It translates to CASTPLGQKLTEAFF.

The chain links TRBV23-1 to TRBJ1-6; TRBD1 might be the D (5 bases). TRBV23-1 is an ORF, with its function uncertain. The ends were cut back, 2 bases at V and 8 bases at J, with 13 bases in the middle. There are 15 residues in the CDR3. The CDR3 DNA reads TGCGCCAGCAGTCAAAGGCAGGGAAGGGATTCACCCCTCCACTTT. The encoded protein is CASSQRQGRDSPLHF.

V and J are TRBV2 and TRBJ1-3, with no clear D. The germline V and J ends were trimmed by 3 bases and 0 bases, with 9 bases remaining between them. Germline V gives CDR1 SNHLY, CDR2 FYNNEI. CDR3 length equals 15 residues. The CDR3 reads CASSEEDLSGNTIYF. Written as DNA, the CDR3 is TGTGCCAGCAGTGAGGAGGACCTCTCTGGAAACACCATATATTTT.

The V and J genes are TRBV5-1 and TRBJ1-6; the D is unclear. Germline V gene sequence: CDR1 SGHRS, CDR2 YFSETQ. The V gene lost 0 bases and the J gene lost 5 bases, with 15 bases spanning the gap. This CDR3 has 17 residues. The CDR3 DNA reads as TGCGCCAGCAGCTTGGATATGCGGCCCGAGGATAATTCACCCCTCCACTTT. Residues: CASSLDMRPEDNSPLHF.

The genes are TRBV2 and TRBJ1-2; TRBD1 is a possible D gene (5 bases). V was shortened by 1 base and J by 7 bases, with 16 bases between the two germline ends. Germline V lookup: CDR1 SNHLY, CDR2 FYNNEI. The length of the CDR3 is 15 residues. For the CDR3, the DNA is TGTGCCAGCAGTGAAGAGTGGGGCGGGACGGGTGGCTACACCTTC. It codes for CASSEEWGGTGGYTF.

This rearrangement joins TRBV14 to TRBJ2-5, with 7 bases aligning to TRBD2. The CDR3 sequence is 15 residues long. V shed 3 bases and J 2 bases; nucleotides not matched to a gene: 6. The germline V gene has CDR1 SGHDN and CDR2 FVKESK. CDR3 DNA sequence: TGTGCCAGCAGCCAGTTGGCGGGGGTTCAAGAGACCCAGTACTTC. This translates into CASSQLAGVQETQYF.

The chain employs TRBV15 and TRBJ1-2; D gene unclear. The V gene's germline CDR1 is LNHNV and CDR2 YYDKDF (reference sequence). This CDR3 comprises 15 residues. V lost 5 bases and J 7 bases, leaving 20 bases between the germline ends. CDR3 amino acids: CATSPSRGGLGGYTF. CDR3 in DNA: TGTGCCACCAGCCCCTCGCGGGGAGGACTTGGTGGCTACACCTTC.

The chain uses TRBV2 and TRBJ1-1, with D tentatively TRBD1 (6 bases). Deletions cut 5 bases from V and 0 bases from J, with 7 bases between. The CDR3 runs 13 residues. The germline V gene encodes CDR1 SNHLY and CDR2 FYNNEI. This CDR3 is CASSRTVNTEAFF. Written as DNA, the CDR3 is TGTGCCAGCAGTCGGACAGTGAACACTGAAGCTTTCTTT.

The chain joins TRBV5-1 to TRBJ1-1; 7 nucleotides align to TRBD1. CDR1 and CDR2 (germline): SGHRS, YFSETQ. There are 15 residues in the CDR3. V was pared by 3 bases and J by 11 bases, with 16 bases of the junction left unmatched. CDR3 in DNA: TGCGCCAGCAGCTCCACCCCGGTAGGGGGCTTTGGGGCTTTCTTT. Protein sequence: CASSSTPVGGFGAFF.

A word on this clone: An end of the junction does not agree with germline; a read error may underlie this. The chain joins TRBV6-1 to TRBJ2-3; the D gene is possibly TRBD2 (7 bases). Germline CDR1 reads MNHNS; CDR2 reads SASEGT. The CDR3 length is 15 residues. CDR3 residues: CASSESAGATDTKYF. DNA of the CDR3: TGTGCCAGCAGTGAATCGGCGGGGGCCACAGATACGAAGTATTTT.

V usage is TRBV28 and J usage is TRBJ2-1; TRBD2 matches 10 bases. The CDR3 consists of 16 residues. Germline CDR1 reads MDHEN; CDR2 reads SYDVKM. Trimming removed 4 bases from V and 5 bases from J; junction bases left unmatched: 8. Written as DNA, the CDR3 is TGTGCCAGCAGTTCATCTAGCGGGGGTTTGAACAATGAGCAGTTCTTC. Protein product: CASSSSSGGLNNEQFF. The full variable domain, with the rest looked up from reference TRBV28 and TRBJ2-1, is DVKVTQSSRYLVKRTGEKVFLECVQDMDHENMFWYRQDPGLGLRLIYFSYDVKMKEKGDIPEGYSVSREKKERFSLILESASTNQTSMYLCASSSSSGGLNNEQFFGPGTRLTVL.

The CDR3, as DNA: TGTGCCAGCAGCTTACGGGGGCCGGGGAGGGGCGATGGCTACACCTTC. Translated: CASSLRGPGRGDGYTF. This chain uses TRBV7-8 with TRBJ1-2, with a weak D call TRBD1 (6 bases). Trimming shortened V by 2 bases and J by 6 bases, and 19 bases separated the two germline ends. The CDR3 length is 16 residues. The germline V gene has CDR1 SGHVS and CDR2 FQNEAQ.

This chain joins TRBV19 and TRBJ1-1; D not certain. This CDR3 region has 13 residues. Between the trimmed V and J ends, which lost 5 bases and 0 bases, there was a span of 7 bases. Germline values: CDR1 LNHDA, CDR2 SQIVND (reference sequence). The CDR3 loop reads CASSGGMNTEAFF. CDR3 bases: TGTGCCAGTAGTGGAGGTATGAACACTGAAGCTTTCTTT.

This chain uses TRBV5-4 with TRBJ2-6; D is unclear. The CDR3 consists of 15 residues. V gave up 5 bases and J gave up 0 bases, with 9 bases separating them. Germline loops: CDR1 SGHNT, CDR2 YYREEE (reference sequence). The CDR3: CASRSQFSGANVLTF. CDR3 DNA: TGTGCCAGCAGGTCCCAGTTCTCTGGGGCCAACGTCCTGACTTTC.

The V and J genes are TRBV27 and TRBJ1-1, with 9 bases matching TRBD1. This CDR3 has 13 residues. Germline V lookup: CDR1 MNHEY, CDR2 SMNVEV (reference sequence). V lost 7 bases, J lost 4 bases, and 4 bases stayed unmatched. The CDR3 loop is CASNRDRATEAFF. The DNA for the CDR3 is TGTGCCAGCAACCGGGACAGGGCCACTGAAGCTTTCTTT.

The rearrangement uses TRBV5-6 and TRBJ2-3; a weak D match, TRBD1 (5 bases). CDR1 SGHDT and CDR2 YYEEEE come from the germline V gene. Deletions cut 3 bases from V and 1 base from J, with 18 bases between. The CDR3 totals 17 residues. The CDR3 loop is CASSSLVQGFGTDTQYF. For the CDR3, the DNA is TGTGCCAGCAGCTCTCTCGTTCAGGGTTTCGGCACAGATACGCAGTATTTT.

This chain links TRBV6-5 with TRBJ1-4; a possible D gene is TRBD1 (6 bases). Germline V lookup: CDR1 MNHEY, CDR2 SVGAGI. The CDR3 has 16 amino acids. V was pared by 0 bases and J by 0 bases, with 8 bases between. CDR3 amino acids: CASSYSAGATNEKLFF. DNA for the CDR3: TGTGCCAGCAGTTACTCCGCAGGGGCAACTAATGAAAAACTGTTTTTT.

CDR3 loop: CASSSTGYQGGTQYF. The CDR3 region has the DNA TGTGCCAGCAGCTCCACAGGGTACCAAGGAGGGACCCAGTACTTC. V gene TRBV7-6 combines with J gene TRBJ2-5; TRBD1 might be the D (6 bases). The CDR3 totals 15 residues. The germline CDR1 and CDR2 sequences are SGHVS and FNYEAQ. The ends were cut back, 4 bases at V and 7 bases at J, with 19 bases in the middle.